A selection of T cell receptor beta chains follows, all from one sample in a study of blood T cell repertoires in COVID-19. Some clones are missing from TCRdb's copy, which holds only in-frame ones; the method was immunoSEQ multiplex PCR. The sample lists 110,000 or so clones, 82% occurring once. The sequenced sample was peripheral blood. The receptors here all came from a woman of 80 years or more with acute or convalescent COVID-19. CDR3s include the opening cysteine and the closing phenylalanine or tryptophan. Each record gives: V gene, J gene, D gene, CDR3 protein. D genes are given only for firm matches.

TRBV21-1	TRBJ2-3	NA	CASGKAGDGTDTQYF
TRBV7-9	TRBJ2-7	TRBD1	CASSSHRGSSHEQYF
TRBV5-1	TRBJ2-2	NA	CASSLASVTGELFF
TRBV5-1	TRBJ2-7	TRBD2	CASKGTSGLTYEQYF
TRBV7-2	TRBJ2-2	NA	CASSAGPFTGELFF
TRBV14	TRBJ2-2	TRBD2	CASSQDTSGRTGELFF
TRBV2	TRBJ2-5	TRBD1	CASGGQGIRETQYF
TRBV5-4	TRBJ1-2	NA	CASSLDERGYTF
TRBV5-4	TRBJ1-5	NA	CASSLGLGGDWHF
TRBV28	TRBJ2-1	TRBD2	CASGGTSGPSSYNEQFF
TRBV10-3	TRBJ2-1	TRBD2	CAISEKGLATSSYNEQFF
TRBV12-3/TRBV12-4	TRBJ2-1	NA	CASSRLYNEQFF
TRBV7-2	TRBJ1-2	TRBD1	CASSQGDRGHGYTF
TRBV10-2	TRBJ1-5	TRBD1	CASSDGQGKAQPQHF
TRBV28	TRBJ2-1	TRBD2	CASNSLAGLNNEQFF
TRBV10-1	TRBJ2-3	NA	CASGPGVSDTQYF
TRBV9	TRBJ2-1	TRBD1	CASSVGATGTGGAGEQFF
TRBV19	TRBJ2-1	NA	CASSMAGGANNEQFF
TRBV24-1	TRBJ2-1	NA	CATSGPYNEQFF
TRBV6-5	TRBJ1-1	NA	CASSPLEDTEAFF
TRBV5-4	TRBJ2-5	TRBD2	CASSLASGGVETQYF
TRBV28	TRBJ1-1	NA	CASTISGGRRSEAFF
TRBV5-1	TRBJ2-3	TRBD1	CASRSGTGGTDTQYF